The 5 T cell receptor beta chains below all came from one sample that was sequenced in a study of glioma-infiltrating T cells after dendritic cell vaccination. Time point given: after dendritic cell vaccination, including at tumor progression/relapse. The table came from immunoSEQ multiplex PCR; TCRdb's copy has only in-frame clones and leaves some out. This table has approximately 99,000 clones, 75% to 90% appearing once. The sequenced sample was blood, obtained after dendritic cell vaccination. These receptors all stem from a human donor with glioblastoma.

The chain joins TRBV10-3 to TRBJ2-3; 7 bases agree with TRBD2. Germline-derived CDR1 and CDR2 are ENHRY and SYGVKD. After removal of 5 bases from V and 1 base from J, the junction contained 6 bases not matched to a gene. This CDR3 is 15 amino acids long. For the CDR3, the DNA is TGTGCCATCAGTCAACTAGCGCATCGCACAGATACGCAGTATTTT. It encodes CAISQLAHRTDTQYF.

In its sample, this clone was seen once. The chain has TRBV29-1 and TRBJ1-1; D is unresolved. Between the trimmed V and J ends, which lost 1 base and 1 base, there was a span of 7 bases. Germline-derived CDR1 and CDR2 are SQVTM and ANQGSEA. This CDR3 has 13 residues. The CDR3 DNA follows: TGCAGCGTTGAAGTCAAGAGGAACACTGAAGCTTTCTTT. Translation gives CSVEVKRNTEAFF.

The chain carries TRBV4-2 and TRBJ2-3; 7 bases match TRBD2. Per the germline V gene, CDR1 is LGHNA and CDR2 is YNFKEQ. V lost 3 bases, J lost 0 bases, and 9 bases stayed unmatched. The CDR3 has 17 amino acids. Here the CDR3 reads CASSQGGRQRSTDTQYF. CDR3 DNA: TGTGCCAGCAGCCAGGGGGGGAGACAGCGTAGCACAGATACGCAGTATTTT.

The rearrangement uses TRBV19 and TRBJ2-2; the match to TRBD2 covers 16 bases. V lost 5 bases to trimming and J lost 3 bases; unmatched junction nucleotides: 3. The germline gives CDR1 LNHDA, CDR2 SQIVND (reference sequence). The CDR3 runs 17 residues. CDR3 in DNA: TGTGCCAGTAGTGGGACTAGCGGGGGGGCCCACACCGGGGAGCTGTTTTTT. Protein: CASSGTSGGAHTGELFF.

This chain joins TRBV18 and TRBJ2-2, with 10 bases aligning to TRBD1. Per the germline V gene, CDR1 is KGHSH and CDR2 is LQKENI. The CDR3 consists of 16 residues. The J segment lost 5 bases and the V segment lost 5 bases, leaving 8 bases of the junction unmatched. CDR3 protein: CASSSYPGQGTGELFF. The CDR3 coding sequence is TGTGCCAGCTCATCATATCCGGGACAGGGGACCGGGGAGCTGTTTTTT.